The rows below give T cell receptor beta chains drawn from one sample of a study of response to subunit inactivated influenza vaccine. TCRdb re-derived calls from the RT-PCR reads in MiXCR, one entry per CDR3 protein. The table records roughly 700,000 distinct CDR3 sequences, less than 20% of them present only once. The sample was PBMCs from blood, taken 12 days after vaccination. These receptors were taken from a man aged 50-60 years who received an inactivated influenza vaccine. The CDR3 runs from the conserved cysteine through the conserved F or W. A D gene is named only where the DNA matches it firmly. Where a row states a size, it is once, few, many or the class of an expanded clone; other rows omit it.

d_call clone_size j_call v_call cdr3_nt cdr3_aa
- few TRBJ2-3 TRBV28 TGTGCCAGCAGTTTATGCATAAAGCTAGCGCGGGGCACAGATACGCAGTATTTT CASSLCIKLARGTDTQYF
- few TRBJ1-6 TRBV15 TGTGCCACCAGCAGAGATTCAACGGGGCTTAATTCACCCCTCCACTTT CATSRDSTGLNSPLHF
- few TRBJ2-3 TRBV18 TGTGCCAGCTCACTCGTGGTCAGGGGGGGCCCCACAGATACGCAGTATTTT CASSLVVRGGPTDTQYF
- many TRBJ2-7 TRBV7-2 TGTGCCAGCAGCCAAAGAGAAATTACAGGGTACTGGTACGAGCAGTACTTC CASSQREITGYWYEQYF
- - TRBJ2-7 TRBV27 TGTGCCAGCAAGTCGGTAAACGAGCAGTACTTC CASKSVNEQYF
- - TRBJ1-3 TRBV5-6 TGTGCCAGCAGCTTGGGTCCCGGGGGACCCCTGGCTGGAAACACCATATATTTT CASSLGPGGPLAGNTIYF
- many TRBJ2-1 TRBV12-3/TRBV12-4 TGTGCCAGCAGTCTAAATACAGGGTACAATGAGCAGTTCTTC CASSLNTGYNEQFF
- - TRBJ2-3 TRBV15 TGTGCCACCAGCAGAAACACAGATACGCAGTATTTT CATSRNTDTQYF
- - TRBJ2-2 TRBV28 TGTGCCAGCAGTTCCCCCCCGCGGGTAGACACCGGGGAGCTGTTTTTT CASSSPPRVDTGELFF
- - TRBJ1-6 TRBV7-2 TGTGCCAGCAGCTTAGATCGATTTTCACCCCTCCACTTT CASSLDRFSPLHF
TRBD2 - TRBJ2-5 TRBV4-2 TGTGCCAGCAGCCCCTCTAGGACCGGGGTCAGCGGGGGGCGTTTGGAGACCCAGTACTTC CASSPSRTGVSGGRLETQYF
- - TRBJ2-5 TRBV18 TGTGCCAGCTCACCCCCCAACAACCAAGAGACCCAGTACTTC CASSPPNNQETQYF
- few TRBJ1-1 TRBV5-4 TGTGCCAGCAGCCCGGGGACCCCCGGAGTGGGGGCTGAAGCTTTCTTT CASSPGTPGVGAEAFF
- few TRBJ1-4 TRBV20-1 TGCAGTGCTACCGGGGTTCCCGGCAATGAAAAACTGTTTTTT CSATGVPGNEKLFF
TRBD1 - TRBJ1-4 TRBV29-1 TGCAGCGTTGGTGGACAGGCTCGTAATGAAAAACTGTTTTTT CSVGGQARNEKLFF
- few TRBJ1-2 TRBV10-3 TGTGCCATCAGTGAGTCTACAGAAGTCTATGGCTACACCTTC CAISESTEVYGYTF
- many TRBJ2-7 TRBV5-1 TGCGCCAGCAACACACCAGGCTCCGAGCAGTACTTC CASNTPGSEQYF
- few TRBJ2-1 TRBV12-3/TRBV12-4 TGTGCCAGCAGCCATCCCACTAGGAAGCCCTACAATGAGCAGTTCTTC CASSHPTRKPYNEQFF
TRBD1 few TRBJ2-1 TRBV28 TGTGCCAGCAGTTTCTCCGGGACAGGGTACAATGAGCAGTTCTTC CASSFSGTGYNEQFF
TRBD1 many TRBJ2-7 TRBV5-1 TGCGCCAGCAGTCGGACAGGGACGTCCTACGAGCAGTACTTC CASSRTGTSYEQYF
TRBD1 few TRBJ2-7 TRBV20-1 TGCAGTGCTAGAGGGGACAGGGCCTACGAGCAGTACTTC CSARGDRAYEQYF
- - TRBJ1-5 TRBV12-3/TRBV12-4 TGTGCCAGCAGCCCAATAGGTAATCAGCCCCAGCATTTT CASSPIGNQPQHF
TRBD1 - TRBJ1-2 TRBV12-3/TRBV12-4 TGTGCCAGCAGCCCACAGGGGAGGGCTGGCTACACCTTC CASSPQGRAGYTF
- many TRBJ2-2 TRBV7-9 TGTGCCAGCAGCTGGGGACAGAACACCGGGGAGCTGTTTTTT CASSWGQNTGELFF
- few TRBJ2-1 TRBV12-3/TRBV12-4 TGTGCCAGCAGTTTACGGCTAGCTTCGGATGAGCAGTTCTTC CASSLRLASDEQFF
- - TRBJ1-1 TRBV9 TGTGCCAGCAGCGTAGCTTTACGGGCTTTCTTT CASSVALRAFF
- few TRBJ2-3 TRBV20-1 TGCAGTGCTAGAGATGCCCTGTCAGATACGCAGTATTTT CSARDALSDTQYF
- - TRBJ2-7 TRBV20-1 TGCAGTGCTAGCCCTGGCGGAACTGGTTACGAGCAGTACTTC CSASPGGTGYEQYF
TRBD1 few TRBJ2-7 TRBV29-1 TGCAGCGTCCGGGACAGGGGGCAGCAGTACTTC CSVRDRGQQYF
- few TRBJ2-1 TRBV9 TGTGCCAGCAGCGGACATGGACGGGTTCCTAATGAGCAGTTCTTC CASSGHGRVPNEQFF
TRBD1 few TRBJ2-7 TRBV7-9 TGTGCCAGCAGCGGTGACAAAAGGGACAGGGGGGATGAGCAGTACTTC CASSGDKRDRGDEQYF
TRBD2 - TRBJ2-1 TRBV5-1 TGCGCCACCCGCCCGGGACTAGCGGGACTCAGCTCCTACAATGAGCAGTTCTTC CATRPGLAGLSSYNEQFF
- few TRBJ2-7 TRBV10-1 TGCGCCAGCAGTGGGGCAGCCTACGAGCAGTACTTC CASSGAAYEQYF
TRBD1 - TRBJ1-2 TRBV10-3 TGTGCCATCAGCTCAGGGGGCATTATGTATGGCTACACCTTC CAISSGGIMYGYTF
- few TRBJ2-3 TRBV3-1 TGTGCCAGCAGCCAAAACTTAGGGACTAGCACAGATACGCAGTATTTT CASSQNLGTSTDTQYF
- many TRBJ2-7 TRBV6-2/TRBV6-3 TGTGCCAGCAGTTACTCGAGCGGTGGAGCCGAGCAGTACTTC CASSYSSGGAEQYF
- many TRBJ2-7 TRBV12-3/TRBV12-4 TGTGCCAGCAGTTTGGTAGACGGAGACTACGAGCAGTACTTC CASSLVDGDYEQYF
- - TRBJ2-4 TRBV4-1 TGCGCCAGCAGCCAGGAGGGACAGACCAAACTAGCCAAAAACATTCAGTACTTC CASSQEGQTKLAKNIQYF
- - TRBJ2-7 TRBV28 TGTGCCAGCAGTTTACAGTTAAACTACGAGCAGTACTTC CASSLQLNYEQYF
TRBD1 - TRBJ2-1 TRBV27 TGTGCCAGCAGTCGCCTGAGGGGGCCGGGACAGGGATACAATGAGCAGTTCTTC CASSRLRGPGQGYNEQFF
TRBD1 - TRBJ1-5 TRBV4-1 TGCGCCAGCAGCCAAGGACAGGGGCCCACCACGCCCCAGCATTTT CASSQGQGPTTPQHF
- - TRBJ2-7 TRBV20-1 TGCTGTGCTAGAGATGGCCACAGTCCGATCTCCTACGAGCAGTACTTC CCARDGHSPISYEQYF
- - TRBJ1-2 TRBV6-1 TGTGCCAGCAGGTCTCCAGAGGGGACCTATGGCTACACCTTC CASRSPEGTYGYTF
- - TRBJ2-3 TRBV29-1 TGCAGCGCCCGGCGGGGGCGCGTTACAGATACGCAGTATTTT CSARRGRVTDTQYF
- - TRBJ2-6 TRBV30 TGTGCCTGGAGTTTATCACAGTCTGGGGCCAACGTCCTGACTTTC CAWSLSQSGANVLTF
- - TRBJ2-1 TRBV7-8 TGTGCCAGCAGCTTAGCGGTCCGCGCCCTCAAGAATGAGCAGTTCTTC CASSLAVRALKNEQFF
TRBD2 - TRBJ2-1 TRBV28 TGTGCCAGCAGGGGGCTAGCGGGGGCGCTTGCCCATGAGCAGTTCTTC CASRGLAGALAHEQFF
- - TRBJ2-1 TRBV5-1 TGCGCCAGCAGCACCCGGGACACACATTACAATGAGCAGTTCTTC CASSTRDTHYNEQFF
TRBD1 few TRBJ2-7 TRBV20-1 TGCAGTGCCACACAGGGGAAGTACCACGAGCAGTACTTC CSATQGKYHEQYF
- - TRBJ2-2 TRBV19 TGTGCCAGTAGTCCAGAGGGGCAACCCGGGGAGCTGTTTTTT CASSPEGQPGELFF
- - TRBJ2-7 TRBV9 TGTGCCAGCAGCGTAGCCCCTCTTAACAGGGACGAGCAGTACTTC CASSVAPLNRDEQYF
TRBD2 few TRBJ2-4 TRBV6-2/TRBV6-3 TGTGCCAGCCTAAGGTCGGGAGGCATTCAGTACTTC CASLRSGGIQYF